A single sample is the source of the 30 T cell receptor beta chains below, sequenced in a study of T cells after yellow fever vaccination. Each CDR3 protein gets one entry after TCRdb re-called the 5' RACE reads with MiXCR. The profile shows about 170,000 distinct CDR3 sequences, roughly 11% of them singletons. Sequencing used CD8+ T cells sorted from PBMCs, obtained 15 days after the yellow fever booster vaccination. Every receptor here comes from a man aged 18 to 30 who received the YFV17D yellow fever vaccine.

This clonotype has just a few counts. The chain recombines TRBV10-3 with TRBJ2-1; 7 bases line up with TRBD1. The CDR3 covers 16 residues. Germline V lookup: CDR1 ENHRY, CDR2 SYGVKD. The V gene end was trimmed by 0 bases and the J gene end by 5 bases; junction bases not matched to a gene: 7. Here the CDR3 reads CAISESEGGLDNEQFF. The CDR3 nucleotides are TGTGCCATCAGTGAGTCGGAAGGGGGCCTCGACAATGAGCAGTTCTTC.

The V and J genes are TRBV12-3 or TRBV12-4 and TRBJ2-7; the match to TRBD1 covers 9 bases. V trimming: 3 bases; J trimming: 4 bases; junction bases outside the gene matches: 7. CDR3 length: 15 residues. In DNA form, the CDR3 reads TGTGCCAGCAGTTTTGACGGGACAGGGCTTTACGAGCAGTACTTC. Translated: CASSFDGTGLYEQYF.

In its sample, this clonotype was seen many times. V is TRBV6-2 or TRBV6-3 and J is TRBJ2-4; D unclear. CDR1 and CDR2 from the germline V gene are MNHEY and SVGEGT. With 7 bases removed from V and 8 bases from J, the gap between germline ends came to 12 bases. This CDR3 region has 12 residues. The CDR3 region is CASKLDGDIQYF. CDR3 DNA: TGTGCCAGCAAGTTGGACGGAGACATTCAGTACTTC.

This chain connects TRBV7-2 to TRBJ2-3; tentatively, D is TRBD2 (5 bases). This CDR3 is built from 15 residues. Germline CDR1 reads SGHTA; CDR2 reads FQGNSA. V lost 1 base to trimming and J lost 4 bases, with 12 bases between them. CDR3 loop: CASSLEDRDADTQYF. Here the CDR3 DNA reads TGTGCCAGCAGCTTAGAGGACCGGGATGCAGATACGCAGTATTTT.

The genes are TRBV28 and TRBJ2-3; TRBD2 agrees at 7 bases. Germline CDR1 and CDR2: MDHEN and SYDVKM. The trim removed 4 bases at V and 0 bases at J, leaving 4 bases unmatched. This CDR3 is built from 15 residues. The CDR3: CASSSAGVSTDTQYF. The CDR3 DNA follows: TGTGCCAGCAGTTCGGCGGGGGTGAGCACAGATACGCAGTATTTT.

Only a few counts were recorded for this clonotype. J is TRBJ2-3 and V is TRBV7-9, with 7 bases fitting TRBD2. V was clipped by 6 bases and J by 2 bases; unmatched bases: 5. In germline, CDR1 is SEHNR, CDR2 FQNEAQ (reference sequence). CDR3 size: 14 residues. CDR3 bases: TGTGCCAGCAGTCGCGGGGGAACCACAGATACGCAGTATTTT. Its translation: CASSRGGTTDTQYF.

This clonotype was seen a handful of times. The rearrangement links TRBV7-3 to TRBJ1-6; D unclear. The length of the CDR3 is 15 residues. Germline V gene lookup returns CDR1 SGHTA and CDR2 FQGTGA. With 1 base removed from V and 10 bases from J, the gap between germline ends came to 14 bases. This CDR3 reads CASSLIRHPKSPLHF. The DNA of the CDR3 is TGTGCCAGCAGCTTAATCAGGCACCCTAAGTCACCCCTCCACTTT.

The V gene is TRBV6-1, the J gene TRBJ2-5; 11 nucleotides agree with TRBD2. The CDR3 sequence is 16 residues long. The germline gives CDR1 MNHNS, CDR2 SASEGT. Trimming took 3 bases from V and 2 from J; bases not matched to a gene: 5. CDR3 amino acids: CASSERLAGGQETQYF. For the CDR3, the DNA is TGTGCCAGCAGTGAGCGGCTAGCGGGGGGTCAAGAGACCCAGTACTTC.

The V and J genes are TRBV2 and TRBJ2-7; D is undetermined. CDR3 size: 14 residues. Trimming left V 0 bases short and J 4 bases short, with 10 bases between. The germline gives CDR1 SNHLY, CDR2 FYNNEI. CDR3 in DNA: TGTGCCAGCAGTGAAGCGCCGGGCAGGTACGAGCAGTACGTC. This encodes CASSEAPGRYEQYV.

The chain links TRBV5-1 to TRBJ1-6; no reliable D call. Germline CDR1 and CDR2: SGHRS and YFSETQ. V dropped 0 bases and J dropped 1 base, with 8 bases sitting between them. The CDR3 contains 16 residues. CDR3 region: CASSLEVYSYNSPLHF. The CDR3, as DNA: TGCGCCAGCAGCTTGGAGGTTTATTCCTATAATTCACCCCTCCACTTT.

The chain couples TRBV5-4 to TRBJ2-7; either TRBD1 or TRBD2 may supply D (5 bases each). Germline values: CDR1 SGHNT, CDR2 YYREEE (reference sequence). The CDR3 is 15 residues long. The V gene lost 2 bases and the J gene lost 0 bases, with 12 bases spanning the gap. The CDR3 DNA sequence: TGTGCCAGCAGCTTACCTGGGACCAGCTCCTACGAGCAGTACTTC. Amino acid sequence: CASSLPGTSSYEQYF.

This clonotype was picked up a small number of times. This sequence joins TRBV5-5 and TRBJ2-1, with a tentative D call TRBD1 (6 bases). The CDR3 loop spans 15 amino acids. Germline V CDR1 and CDR2: SGHKS, YYEKEE (reference sequence). The V gene lost 6 bases and the J gene lost 6 bases, with 19 bases spanning the gap. The CDR3 coding sequence is TGTGCCAGCACTACAGGGACCTCCTACGGCAATGAGCAGTTCTTC. It translates to CASTTGTSYGNEQFF.

This clonotype was seen more than once but under ten times. J is TRBJ2-2 and V is TRBV12-3 or TRBV12-4; 9 bases are a match to TRBD1. The CDR3 is made up of 17 amino acids. Trimming at V came to 6 bases and at J to 3 bases, leaving 11 bases not matched to a gene. The CDR3: CASSLLGQGRHTGELFF. In DNA form, the CDR3 reads TGTGCCAGCAGCCTTCTCGGACAGGGGCGACACACCGGGGAGCTGTTTTTT.

This clonotype was recorded many times. This sequence joins TRBV7-9 and TRBJ1-1; D unresolved. This CDR3 has 12 residues. The V end was cut by 0 bases, the J end by 8 bases, with 7 bases between. Germline lookup yields CDR1 SEHNR and CDR2 FQNEAQ (reference sequence). The CDR3, as DNA: TGTGCCAGCAGCTTAGCGGCGGCCGAAGCTTTCTTT. Its protein product is CASSLAAAEAFF.

This clonotype turned up a few times. This chain links TRBV7-8 with TRBJ2-3; perhaps TRBD1 as D (8 bases). Germline V CDR1 and CDR2: SGHVS, FQNEAQ. The CDR3 length is 14 residues. The germline V and J ends were trimmed by 7 bases and 5 bases, with 16 bases remaining between them. CDR3 residues: CASNDGGTGDTQYF. CDR3 DNA: TGTGCCAGCAACGACGGGGGGACAGGAGATACGCAGTATTTT.

This clonotype was observed many times. The chain couples TRBV29-1 to TRBJ1-3; D is unresolved. Germline V CDR1 and CDR2: SQVTM, ANQGSEA. V shed 7 bases and J shed 4 bases, with 17 bases lying between them. This CDR3 has 14 residues. Written as DNA, the CDR3 is TGCAGCGCCCACCGGGCCGGGAGCGGAAACACCATATATTTT. This codes for CSAHRAGSGNTIYF. Full variable domain (remainder filled in from reference TRBV29-1 and TRBJ1-3): SAVISQKPSRDICQRGTSLTIQCQVDSQVTMMFWYRQQPGQSLTLIATANQGSEATYESGFVIDKFPISRPNLTFSTLTVSNMSPEDSSIYLCSAHRAGSGNTIYFGEGSWLTVV.

The chain carries TRBV7-9 and TRBJ1-6, with D unresolved. CDR3 size: 14 residues. Trimming removed 3 bases from V and 13 bases from J, with 16 bases in between. From germline, CDR1 is SEHNR and CDR2 FQNEAQ (reference sequence). The CDR3 nucleotides read TGTGCCAGCAGCTTCACCCAGGAGAGTCGGCCCCTCCACTTT. Translated: CASSFTQESRPLHF.

The rearrangement uses TRBV30 and TRBJ2-5, with 8 bases fitting TRBD1. The CDR3 covers 16 residues. After removal of 1 base from V and 4 bases from J, the junction contained 11 bases not matched to a gene. Per germline, CDR1 GTSNPN and CDR2 SVGIG (reference sequence). Here the CDR3 DNA reads TGTGCCTGGAGTGCTATAATTGGACAGGGACGAGAGACCCAGTACTTC. It translates to CAWSAIIGQGRETQYF.

This chain uses TRBV7-8 with TRBJ2-3, with 9 positions matching TRBD1. Losses at the gene ends were 5 bases for V and 4 bases for J; bases not matched to a gene: 10. This CDR3 has 16 residues. Looked up from germline, CDR1 is SGHVS and CDR2 is FQNEAQ. The CDR3 DNA reads as TGTGCCAGCAGCCTAGGGACAGGGTCAGGGGCAGATACGCAGTATTTT. Encoded protein: CASSLGTGSGADTQYF.

The table lists this clonotype with a few counts. This rearrangement joins TRBV5-5 to TRBJ1-6; the D gene is possibly TRBD1 (6 bases). V was pared by 0 bases and J by 11 bases, with 12 bases between. Germline-derived CDR1 and CDR2 are SGHKS and YYEKEE (reference sequence). The CDR3 is 14 residues long. CDR3 region: CASSLGQVRPPLHF. In DNA, the CDR3 is TGTGCCAGCAGCTTGGGACAGGTTAGACCACCCCTCCACTTT.

This clonotype turned up a few times. The genes are TRBV11-2 and TRBJ2-3; D may correspond to TRBD1 or TRBD2 (6 bases each). Germline CDR1 is SGHAT and CDR2 is FQNNGV. The CDR3 covers 16 residues. Trimming removed 4 bases from V and 0 bases from J, with 14 bases in between. CDR3 sequence reads: CASSYRGRASTDTQYF. The CDR3 nucleotides read TGTGCCAGCAGCTACCGGGGGCGGGCTAGCACAGATACGCAGTATTTT.

The chain joins TRBV19 to TRBJ2-2; perhaps TRBD2 as D (7 bases). Germline V gives CDR1 LNHDA, CDR2 SQIVND (reference sequence). Deletions cut 7 bases from V and 0 bases from J, with 12 bases between. The length of the CDR3 is 15 residues. The CDR3 region has the DNA TGTGCCAGTAACGGGGGGCTTTCGAACACCGGGGAGCTGTTTTTT. Translating it yields CASNGGLSNTGELFF.

CDR3 protein: CASSPTTGLMNTEAFF. The CDR3 DNA reads TGTGCCAGCAGTCCCACGACAGGGCTGATGAACACTGAAGCTTTCTTT. This rearrangement joins TRBV12-3 or TRBV12-4 to TRBJ1-1; TRBD1 agrees at 7 bases. This CDR3 comprises 16 residues. V lost 5 bases, J lost 0 bases, and 9 bases stayed unmatched.

In this sample, this clonotype turned up a few times. The CDR3 nucleotides are TGCGCCAGCAGCACAGGCTGGGGCAGGGGAGCGAACGGGGAGCTGTTTTTT. It encodes CASSTGWGRGANGELFF. V usage is TRBV5-1 and J usage is TRBJ2-2; a weak D match, TRBD1 (6 bases). The CDR3 loop spans 17 amino acids. Germline V gene sequence: CDR1 SGHRS, CDR2 YFSETQ. Deletions cut 4 bases from V and 7 bases from J, with 23 bases between.

This clonotype was seen a handful of times. V usage is TRBV15 and J usage is TRBJ1-2; D gene uncertain. The V end lost 5 bases, the J end lost 2 bases, and 9 bases lay between the germline ends. CDR1 is LNHNV and CDR2 is YYDKDF in the germline V gene (reference sequence). This CDR3 comprises 13 residues. CDR3 in amino acids: CATSGRENYGYTF. CDR3 in DNA: TGTGCCACCAGCGGCCGGGAAAACTATGGCTACACCTTC.

The sample holds a few counts of this clonotype. V gene TRBV11-2 combines with J gene TRBJ1-2; 9 bases agree with TRBD1. The V gene end was trimmed by 2 bases and the J gene end by 7 bases; junction bases not matched to a gene: 2. The CDR3 is 13 residues long. Germline V gene sequence: CDR1 SGHAT, CDR2 FQNNGV. The CDR3 DNA is TGTGCCAGCAGCTTAAGGACAGGGGCTGGCTACACCTTC. Residues: CASSLRTGAGYTF.

This clonotype has just a few counts. The V and J genes are TRBV12-3 or TRBV12-4 and TRBJ2-1, with D maybe TRBD1 (6 bases). The CDR3 spans 14 residues. V was shortened by 4 bases and J by 2 bases, with 9 bases between the two germline ends. CDR3 sequence (DNA): TGTGCCAGCAGTTACAGGGCCACCTACAATGAGCAGTTCTTC. It specifies CASSYRATYNEQFF.

This clonotype was seen only a few times. The V and J genes are TRBV12-3 or TRBV12-4 and TRBJ1-2; 9 positions agree with TRBD1. V shed 2 bases and J 1 base; nucleotides not matched to a gene: 2. This CDR3 has 15 amino acids. CDR3 sequence (DNA): TGTGCCAGCAGTTTATGGACAGGGGATAACTATGGCTACACCTTC. Translated: CASSLWTGDNYGYTF.

The V and J genes are TRBV6-5 and TRBJ2-6; TRBD1 is a possible D gene (5 bases). The CDR3 totals 15 residues. Germline CDR1 reads MNHEY; CDR2 reads SVGAGI. With 5 bases removed from V and 1 base from J, the gap between germline ends came to 9 bases. In nucleotides, the CDR3 is TGTGCCAGCAGTCTGGGGCCGTCTGGGGCCAACGTCCTGACTTTC. Translated, it gives CASSLGPSGANVLTF.

The chain employs TRBV14 and TRBJ2-7; D uncertain. The CDR3 has 14 amino acids. CDR1 SGHDN and CDR2 FVKESK come from the germline V gene. V lost 10 bases and J 4 bases, leaving 20 bases between the germline ends. CDR3 nucleotide sequence: TGTGCCACCCACCCTGACGGGTTAATGTACGAGCAGTACTTC. Its protein is CATHPDGLMYEQYF.